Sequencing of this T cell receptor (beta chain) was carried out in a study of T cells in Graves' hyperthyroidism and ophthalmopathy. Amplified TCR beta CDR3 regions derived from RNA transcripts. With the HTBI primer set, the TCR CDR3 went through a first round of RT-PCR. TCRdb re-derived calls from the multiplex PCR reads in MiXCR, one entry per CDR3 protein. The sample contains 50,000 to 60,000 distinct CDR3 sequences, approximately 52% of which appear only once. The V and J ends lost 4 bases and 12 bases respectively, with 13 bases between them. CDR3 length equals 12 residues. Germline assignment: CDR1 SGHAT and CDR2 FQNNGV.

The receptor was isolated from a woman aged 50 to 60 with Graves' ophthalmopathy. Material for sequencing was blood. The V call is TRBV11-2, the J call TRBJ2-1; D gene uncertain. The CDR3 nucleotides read TGTGCCAGCAGCTCAGCTACGTGGGGGCAGTTCTTC. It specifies CASSSATWGQFF.